What follows are 15 T cell receptor beta chains derived from one specimen sequenced in a study of T cells in Graves' hyperthyroidism and ophthalmopathy. The CDR3 regions of TCR beta were amplified from RNA transcripts. The primer set for the first-round RT-PCR of the TCR CDR3 was HTBI. One entry per CDR3 protein, called by TCRdb with MiXCR from the multiplex PCR reads. The profile shows around 300,000 distinct CDR3 sequences, 20% to 25% of them singletons. The sequencing input was blood. The receptors were sampled from a man in his thirties or forties with Graves' ophthalmopathy.

In this sample, this clonotype turned up many times. CDR3 amino acids: CASSSPRTSGSSDTQYF. CDR3 nucleotides: TGTGCCAGCAGCTCCCCCCGGACTAGCGGGAGCTCAGATACGCAGTATTTT. V and J are TRBV11-2 and TRBJ2-3, with 13 bases lining up with TRBD2. Germline V gene data show CDR1 as SGHAT and CDR2 as FQNNGV. This CDR3 contains 17 residues. Unmatched junction bases numbered 8, after V lost 4 bases and J lost 4 bases.

V and J are TRBV5-6 and TRBJ2-7; D remains unclear. Trimming pared 4 bases from V and 3 bases from J, leaving 11 bases between. From germline, CDR1 is SGHDT and CDR2 YYEEEE. The CDR3 totals 13 residues. The DNA of the CDR3 is TGTGCCAGCAGCCCCGGACGTGACTACGAGCAGTACTTC. Residues: CASSPGRDYEQYF.

This clonotype was observed a handful of times. This chain links TRBV20-1 with TRBJ2-5, with D unclear. Trimming took 3 bases from V and 4 from J, leaving 15 bases between them. The CDR3 is 14 amino acids. Per the germline V gene, CDR1 is DFQATT and CDR2 is SNEGSKA (reference sequence). The CDR3 DNA reads as TGCAGTGCTAGGTTAGCCTTAGGAAGAGAGACCCAGTACTTC. Encoded protein: CSARLALGRETQYF.

This clonotype showed up many times. The CDR3 is CASSLYLAGGRNEQFF. DNA for the CDR3: TGTGCCAGCAGTTTATATCTAGCGGGAGGGCGGAATGAGCAGTTCTTC. The rearrangement joins TRBV28 to TRBJ2-1; 12 bases match TRBD2. From germline, CDR1 is MDHEN and CDR2 SYDVKM. Trimming at V came to 1 base and at J to 7 bases, leaving 5 bases not matched to a gene. CDR3 length equals 16 residues.

The genes are TRBV29-1 and TRBJ2-1; 8 positions agree with TRBD2. Trimming removed 2 bases from V and 4 bases from J; junction bases left unmatched: 10. From germline, CDR1 is SQVTM and CDR2 ANQGSEA. The CDR3 totals 16 residues. DNA of the CDR3: TGCAGCGTTGAACCGCGGTCTACTAGCGGATACAATGAGCAGTTCTTC. Its protein is CSVEPRSTSGYNEQFF.

The chain carries TRBV12-3 or TRBV12-4 and TRBJ2-6, with a possible D match to TRBD1 (5 bases). This CDR3 region has 15 residues. V lost 6 bases, J lost 1 base, and 10 bases lay in between. CDR3 DNA: TGTGCCAGCAGCAAGCCAGGGTCTGGGGCCAACGTCCTGACTTTC. Its translation is CASSKPGSGANVLTF.

The V and J genes are TRBV20-1 and TRBJ1-1; D possibly corresponds to TRBD1 (5 bases). Germline lookup yields CDR1 DFQATT and CDR2 SNEGSKA (reference sequence). Trimming removed 3 bases at V and 3 bases at J, with 14 bases between. The CDR3 extends over 14 amino acids. The CDR3 DNA sequence: TGCAGTGCTAGTCCCAGGGTAGGAGACACTGAAGCTTTCTTT. Translation gives CSASPRVGDTEAFF.

CDR3 loop: CASSTPRGTDTQYF. The CDR3 region has the DNA TGTGCCAGTAGTACCCCCAGGGGCACAGATACGCAGTATTTT. The chain uses TRBV19 and TRBJ2-3; TRBD1 might be the D (5 bases). Trimming stripped 4 bases from V and 1 base from J, with 9 bases between. In germline, CDR1 is LNHDA, CDR2 SQIVND (reference sequence). The CDR3 consists of 14 residues.

The chain carries TRBV27 and TRBJ2-7; D may be TRBD1 (6 bases). Per germline, CDR1 MNHEY and CDR2 SMNVEV (reference sequence). The CDR3 consists of 13 residues. V gave up 6 bases and J gave up 4 bases, with 13 bases separating them. CDR3: CASRFRGKYEQYF. CDR3 coding DNA: TGTGCCAGCAGATTCAGGGGCAAGTACGAGCAGTACTTC.

This clonotype was found many times. The CDR3 region is CASSGTGYNEQFF. CDR3 sequence (DNA): TGTGCCAGCAGTGGGACAGGATACAATGAGCAGTTCTTC. The chain links TRBV2 to TRBJ2-1; TRBD1 agrees at 7 bases. The CDR3 covers 13 residues. Germline V gene data show CDR1 as SNHLY and CDR2 as FYNNEI. The junction had 1 base not matched to a gene; V was cut back by 4 bases and J by 4 bases.

As to this clonotype: This may be a read error, as it is one base from a much larger clone. The chain couples TRBV12-3 or TRBV12-4 to TRBJ1-5, with a tentative D call TRBD1 (5 bases). The CDR3 covers 14 residues. The CDR3 DNA sequence: TGTACCAGCAGTTTAGCCAGGGCGGGTCAGCCCCAGCATTTT. Translated: CTSSLARAGQPQHF.

This chain links TRBV20-1 with TRBJ2-2, with TRBD1 matching over 8 bases. Unmatched junction bases numbered 12, after V lost 6 bases and J lost 6 bases. Germline V CDR1 and CDR2: DFQATT, SNEGSKA (reference sequence). This CDR3 contains 15 residues. DNA of the CDR3: TGCAGTGCCCTCATACCGGGACAGGTATCCGGGGAGCTGTTTTTT. As protein: CSALIPGQVSGELFF.

The J gene is TRBJ1-1, the V gene TRBV6-1, with a tentative D call TRBD1 (6 bases). The germline V gene encodes CDR1 MNHNS and CDR2 SASEGT. Trimming took off 5 bases at V and 0 bases at J, with 10 bases between the two ends. The CDR3 contains 14 residues. CDR3 sequence: CASSWGTLNTEAFF. The CDR3 DNA reads TGTGCCAGCAGTTGGGGGACATTGAACACTGAAGCTTTCTTT.

As concerns this clonotype: Given a much more abundant clone one base away, this may be a read error. This sequence joins TRBV9 and TRBJ2-7; 12 positions agree with TRBD1. Germline-derived CDR1 and CDR2 are SGDLS and YYNGEE. Unmatched junction bases numbered 11, after V lost 5 bases and J lost 8 bases. The CDR3 has 15 amino acids. CDR3 loop: CASRGRGQGASKQYF. The CDR3 region has the DNA TGTGCCAGCAGAGGGAGGGGACAGGGGGCGTCGAAGCAGTACTTC.

This clonotype was found many times. The rearrangement uses TRBV3-1 and TRBJ1-4, with D unclear. Deletions cut 7 bases from V and 0 bases from J, with 9 bases between. This CDR3 contains 14 residues. Looked up from germline, CDR1 is LGHDT and CDR2 is YNNKEL (reference sequence). The CDR3 loop reads CASTSDATNEKLFF. For the CDR3, the DNA is TGTGCCAGCACTTCAGACGCAACTAATGAAAAACTGTTTTTT.